Listed below are T cell receptor beta chains from one sample, sequenced in a study of CD8 T cells in ankylosing spondylitis. Each CDR3 protein is one row after TCRdb ran MiXCR on the 5' RACE reads. This repertoire shows 200,000 to 300,000 distinct CDR3 sequences, around 9.1% found once; its top ten account for approximately 7%. Sequencing was performed on blood, either unsorted or a sorted T cell fraction (not recorded which). These receptors all come from a male donor with ankylosing spondylitis or in good health (not recorded which). Both conserved end residues are part of each CDR3. A D gene is named only where the DNA matches it firmly. Clone size is shown for a subset of rows, as once, few, many or a class of expanded clone.

D: .; J: TRBJ2-1; V: TRBV29-1; size: many; DNA: TGCAGCGTTGAAGCGGCAGGTAATGAGCAGTTCTTC; CDR3: CSVEAAGNEQFF
D: TRBD1; J: TRBJ1-6; V: TRBV7-2; size: few; DNA: TGTGCCAGCAGCTCGACAGGGGGGGATAATTCACCCCTCCACTTT; CDR3: CASSSTGGDNSPLHF
D: .; J: TRBJ2-3; V: TRBV7-3; size: many; DNA: TGTGCCAGCAGCTTCCCCCCTGCAGATACGCAGTATTTT; CDR3: CASSFPPADTQYF
D: .; J: TRBJ1-4; V: TRBV7-6; size: .; DNA: TGTGCCAGCAGCTTAGGGGTTGGGGCCGCTAATGAAAAACTGTTTTTT; CDR3: CASSLGVGAANEKLFF
D: .; J: TRBJ1-1; V: TRBV5-1; size: many; DNA: TGTGCCAGCAGCTTTGACAGGAACACTGAAGCTTTCTTT; CDR3: CASSFDRNTEAFF
D: .; J: TRBJ2-5; V: TRBV9; size: many; DNA: TGTGCCAGCAGCGTTGGGGGAAGGAAAGAGACCCAGTACTTC; CDR3: CASSVGGRKETQYF
D: TRBD1; J: TRBJ1-4; V: TRBV7-8; size: .; DNA: TGTGCCAGCAGGGCCGGGACAGCTGAAAAACTGTTTTTT; CDR3: CASRAGTAEKLFF
D: .; J: TRBJ2-7; V: TRBV20-1; size: many; DNA: TGCAGTGCGAGGACCCCAACCTCCTACGAGCAGTACTTC; CDR3: CSARTPTSYEQYF
D: .; J: TRBJ2-7; V: TRBV7-9; size: many; DNA: TGTGCCAGCAGCTTTCGGGAAATGAGAAACGACGAGCAGTACTTC; CDR3: CASSFREMRNDEQYF
D: .; J: TRBJ1-4; V: TRBV20-1; size: many; DNA: TGCAGTGCAAGGAGGGAAGAAAAACTGTTTTTT; CDR3: CSARREEKLFF
D: .; J: TRBJ2-1; V: TRBV7-6; size: many; DNA: TGTGCCAGCAGCTTGAGGGCTCCCAGCTCCTACAATGAGCAGTTCTTC; CDR3: CASSLRAPSSYNEQFF
D: TRBD2; J: TRBJ2-1; V: TRBV4-1; size: many; DNA: TGCGCCAGCAGCCAAGGCATACGGGAGGGCTCCTACAATGAGCAGTTCTTC; CDR3: CASSQGIREGSYNEQFF
D: TRBD2; J: TRBJ2-2; V: TRBV12-3/TRBV12-4; size: once; DNA: TGTGCCAGCAGTTTGGCAGCGGGGGGGCAAACCGGGCAGCTGTTTTTT; CDR3: CASSLAAGGQTGQLFF
D: .; J: TRBJ2-1; V: TRBV6-2/TRBV6-3; size: few; DNA: TGTGCCAGCAGTTCGGCCCTCGTCAGCGGGTGGGGCTACAATGAGCAGTTCTTC; CDR3: CASSSALVSGWGYNEQFF
D: .; J: TRBJ2-1; V: TRBV4-3; size: .; DNA: TGCGCCAGCAGCCAAGACGGCAGGGGGGATGAGCAGTTCTTC; CDR3: CASSQDGRGDEQFF
D: .; J: TRBJ1-4; V: TRBV7-2; size: many; DNA: TGTGCCAGCAGCCTTAAATGGGCAGTAGGGGAAAAACTGTTTTTT; CDR3: CASSLKWAVGEKLFF
D: .; J: TRBJ1-2; V: TRBV18; size: .; DNA: TGTGCCAGCTCACTTGGGATCTATGGCTACACCTTC; CDR3: CASSLGIYGYTF
D: .; J: TRBJ2-2; V: TRBV6-1; size: .; DNA: TGTGCCAGCATCTGGGACCCCACCGGGGAGCTGTTTTTT; CDR3: CASIWDPTGELFF
D: .; J: TRBJ2-7; V: TRBV3-1; size: many; DNA: TGTGCCAGCACCCTACCCACCGAGCAGTACTTC; CDR3: CASTLPTEQYF
D: TRBD1; J: TRBJ1-5; V: TRBV6-2/TRBV6-3; size: many; DNA: TGTGCCAGCAGAAGGACAGGGGCGCGCAATCAGCCCCAGCATTTT; CDR3: CASRRTGARNQPQHF
D: .; J: TRBJ2-2; V: TRBV6-5; size: many; DNA: TGTGCCAGCAGTTACGGGACATCTAACACCGGGGAGCTGTTTTTT; CDR3: CASSYGTSNTGELFF
D: .; J: TRBJ2-2; V: TRBV3-1; size: many; DNA: TGTGCCAGCAGCCCAGATAGCTTCGCTAGCGTCCCCGGGGAGCTGTTTTTT; CDR3: CASSPDSFASVPGELFF
D: .; J: TRBJ2-6; V: TRBV4-3; size: few; DNA: TGCGCCAGCAGCCAAGATAGGAAACGCGGGTTCTCTGGGGCCAACGTCCTGACTTTC; CDR3: CASSQDRKRGFSGANVLTF
D: TRBD1; J: TRBJ1-1; V: TRBV20-1; size: .; DNA: TGCAGTGCTAGACGGGACAGGGGGCTTTCGAACACTGAAGCTTTCTTT; CDR3: CSARRDRGLSNTEAFF
D: TRBD1; J: TRBJ1-1; V: TRBV12-3/TRBV12-4; size: many; DNA: TGTGCCAGCACCCAAAGGACAGGAGGGACTGAAGCTTTCTTT; CDR3: CASTQRTGGTEAFF
D: .; J: TRBJ2-5; V: TRBV11-2; size: many; DNA: TGTGCCAGCAGCTTACAGTCTGGGTTTGAGACCCAGTACTTC; CDR3: CASSLQSGFETQYF
D: TRBD1; J: TRBJ1-5; V: TRBV12-3/TRBV12-4; size: many; DNA: TGTGCCAGCAGCCCTGCCGGACAGGGGGTCCAGCCCCAGCATTTT; CDR3: CASSPAGQGVQPQHF
D: .; J: TRBJ2-3; V: TRBV10-1; size: many; DNA: TGCGCCAGCAGTGAGTCGGCCCTGCTAGGAGATACGCAGTATTTT; CDR3: CASSESALLGDTQYF
D: TRBD2; J: TRBJ2-1; V: TRBV20-1; size: .; DNA: TGCAGTGGGGGTCAGGCTGGCGGGAGTTGGAATGAGCAGTTCTTC; CDR3: CSGGQAGGSWNEQFF
D: .; J: TRBJ2-1; V: TRBV2; size: .; DNA: TGTGCCAGCAGTGAAAACAGTTCCCCCGAGCAGTTCTTC; CDR3: CASSENSSPEQFF
D: TRBD2; J: TRBJ2-7; V: TRBV2; size: many; DNA: TGTGCCAGCAGTCTTAGCGGGCGGGCCTACGAGCAGTACTTC; CDR3: CASSLSGRAYEQYF
D: TRBD2; J: TRBJ2-1; V: TRBV3-1; size: few; DNA: TGTGCCAGCAGCCCCACTAGCGGGGGCAATGAGCAGTTCTTC; CDR3: CASSPTSGGNEQFF
D: .; J: TRBJ2-1; V: TRBV20-1; size: .; DNA: TGCAGTTCTAGCCTTGGGAGAGGGGCACACGATGAGCAGTTCTTC; CDR3: CSSSLGRGAHDEQFF
D: .; J: TRBJ2-2; V: TRBV29-1; size: many; DNA: TGCAGCGTTGAACGGACGAACACCGGGGAGCTGTTTTTT; CDR3: CSVERTNTGELFF